This TCR beta chain is from a study of blood T cell repertoires in COVID-19. The wider study: Acute and convalescent COVID-19 samples came from the United States, Italy and Spain. The cDNA or gDNA used as material had been derived from T cells, B-cell-depleted T cells, or PBMCs.

This CDR3 is 15 amino acids long. Germline V gene sequence: CDR1 GTSNPN, CDR2 SVGIG (reference sequence). The V end was cut by 0 bases, the J end by 3 bases, with 12 bases between. Per the original data handling: Amplification of reference gene primers provided the estimated nucleated cell counts. Using immunoSEQ multiplex PCR, the repertoire was profiled, and TCRdb retains in-frame clones only, with some absent. V and J calls and clone size come straight from that table; D and trimming were deduced from the DNA. Among more than 70,000 clones listed, roughly nine tenths were seen once. Sample: peripheral blood. This TCR came from a man over 45 with acute or convalescent COVID-19. The V gene is TRBV30, the J gene TRBJ1-5; a possible D gene is TRBD1 (5 bases). CDR3 in amino acids: CAWSVRGGTNQPQHF. CDR3 in DNA: TGTGCCTGGAGTGTACGCGGGGGGACCAATCAGCCCCAGCATTTT.